Below are 26 T cell receptor beta chains sequenced from a single sample in a study of T cell repertoires in cytomegalovirus infection. Their specific antigens are unknown. A single record per CDR3 protein comes from TCRdb applying MiXCR to the reads. The top ten clones hold around 15% of a sample with roughly 990,000 distinct CDR3 sequences, 31% of them seen once. Material: cultured CD8+ T cells from PBMCs, obtained from culture after CMV antigen stimulation. The receptors were sampled from a human donor in good health (CMV status not recorded). Some clones in this sample may be carry-over from other donors' samples.

The CDR3 nucleotides read TGTGCCAGCGAGCGGGGTGACTCCACAGATACGCAGTATTTT. Its translation is CASERGDSTDTQYF. The chain carries TRBV28 and TRBJ2-3, with 7 bases lining up with TRBD2. Unmatched junction bases numbered 7, after V lost 8 bases and J lost 2 bases. CDR3 length: 14 residues. Per the germline V gene, CDR1 is MDHEN and CDR2 is SYDVKM.

The chain has TRBV10-2 and TRBJ2-1, with 8 bases fitting TRBD2. V shed 7 bases and J 5 bases; nucleotides not matched to a gene: 7. Per the germline V gene, CDR1 is WSHSY and CDR2 is SAAADI. The CDR3 totals 14 residues. The CDR3 loop reads CASNYGGDNNEQFF. The CDR3 coding sequence is TGCGCCAGCAACTACGGGGGGGACAACAATGAGCAGTTCTTC.

This clonotype was seen only a few times. This chain joins TRBV27 and TRBJ2-2, with a weak D call TRBD1 (6 bases). Trimming removed 1 base from V and 0 bases from J, with 12 bases in between. From germline, CDR1 is MNHEY and CDR2 SMNVEV (reference sequence). This CDR3 has 17 residues. The CDR3 nucleotides read TGTGCCAGCAGTTTATTCCAGGGACACGCGAACACCGGGGAGCTGTTTTTT. It translates to CASSLFQGHANTGELFF.

The V and J genes are TRBV27 and TRBJ2-7, with D unclear. Germline V gives CDR1 MNHEY, CDR2 SMNVEV (reference sequence). There are 14 residues in the CDR3. Trimming shortened V by 4 bases and J by 5 bases, and 15 bases separated the two germline ends. CDR3 bases: TGTGCCAGCAGTTCGGGCGGCCTTCTGAACGAGCAGTACTTC. Translated, it gives CASSSGGLLNEQYF.

The sample holds a few counts of this clonotype. The chain joins TRBV12-3 or TRBV12-4 to TRBJ1-1; possible D gene TRBD1, 6 bases. V was pared by 7 bases and J by 0 bases, with 21 bases between. The CDR3 loop spans 17 amino acids. As DNA, the CDR3 is TGTGCCAGCACCGATCCTGGGGGGGGACATTTGAACACTGAAGCTTTCTTT. Its protein product is CASTDPGGGHLNTEAFF.

The V gene is TRBV2, the J gene TRBJ2-4; perhaps TRBD1 as D (6 bases). From germline, CDR1 is SNHLY and CDR2 FYNNEI. This CDR3 has 19 amino acids. V shed 6 bases and J shed 0 bases, with 24 bases lying between them. CDR3 DNA: TGTGCCAGCAGCGCACGTCATTATCCGGGACAACTAGCCAAAAACATTCAGTACTTC. This encodes CASSARHYPGQLAKNIQYF.

In this sample, this clonotype turned up a few times. V gene TRBV25-1 combines with J gene TRBJ2-1; 10 positions match TRBD1. Per germline, CDR1 MGHDK and CDR2 SYGVNS. With V trimmed by 3 bases and J by 4 bases, 3 bases remained unmatched. This CDR3 comprises 15 residues. The CDR3 nucleotides are TGTGCCAGCAGTGAGGGGACAGGGGTGTACAATGAGCAGTTCTTC. This encodes CASSEGTGVYNEQFF. Filled out from reference TRBV25-1 and TRBJ2-1, the complete variable domain reads EADIYQTPRYLVIGTGKKITLECSQTMGHDKMYWYQQDPGMELHLIHYSYGVNSTEKGDLSSESTVSRIRTEHFPLTLESARPSHTSQYLCASSEGTGVYNEQFFGPGTRLTVL.

The rearrangement links TRBV25-1 to TRBJ1-2; D gene ambiguous. Trimming took off 6 bases at V and 8 bases at J, with 7 bases between the two ends. The V gene's germline CDR1 is MGHDK and CDR2 SYGVNS. The CDR3 extends over 10 amino acids. The CDR3 reads CASRKEGYTF. As DNA, the CDR3 is TGTGCCAGCAGAAAGGAAGGCTACACCTTC.

This clonotype was observed a handful of times. V usage is TRBV6-2 or TRBV6-3 and J usage is TRBJ2-7; a possible D gene is TRBD2 (5 bases). The germline CDR1 and CDR2 sequences are MNHEY and SVGEGT. The CDR3 runs to 14 residues. V lost 2 bases to trimming and J lost 4 bases, with 12 bases between them. DNA for the CDR3: TGTGCCAGCAGTTACCTTGAGCGGCCTTACGAGCAGTACGTC. This codes for CASSYLERPYEQYV.

The chain links TRBV24-1 to TRBJ1-1; perhaps TRBD1 as D (6 bases). CDR1 and CDR2 (germline): KGHDR, SFDVKD. Trimming removed 4 bases at V and 4 bases at J, with 12 bases between. The CDR3 loop spans 14 amino acids. The DNA for the CDR3 is TGTGCCACCAGTGACCCCGGACAGTCCACTGAAGCTTTCTTT. It codes for CATSDPGQSTEAFF.

This chain connects TRBV6-5 to TRBJ2-1; no firm D call. Germline V gives CDR1 MNHEY, CDR2 SVGAGI. The CDR3 loop spans 15 amino acids. Trimming took 6 bases from V and 0 from J, leaving 12 bases between them. The CDR3 DNA reads TGTGCCAGCAGAGCGTACACCGGCTCCTACAATGAGCAGTTCTTC. Its protein is CASRAYTGSYNEQFF.

The chain recombines TRBV20-1 with TRBJ2-1; D remains unclear. Germline V CDR1 and CDR2: DFQATT, SNEGSKA (reference sequence). The CDR3 is 12 residues long. V was cut by 5 bases and J by 2 bases, with 7 bases left in between. The CDR3 DNA follows: TGCAGTGCTCCTATTGCCTACAATGAGCAGTTCTTC. Its protein product is CSAPIAYNEQFF.

The gene calls are TRBV28 and TRBJ2-1; 8 positions match TRBD2. V dropped 5 bases and J dropped 1; count of bases not matched to a gene: 7. The CDR3 consists of 16 residues. The V gene's germline CDR1 is MDHEN and CDR2 SYDVKM. The CDR3 DNA sequence: TGTGCCAGCAGTCCCGCGGGGGGCGAATCCTACAATGAGCAGTTCTTC. This gives the protein CASSPAGGESYNEQFF.

V is TRBV6-2 or TRBV6-3 and J is TRBJ2-1; TRBD2 agrees at 10 bases. CDR1 and CDR2 from the germline V gene are MNHEY and SVGEGT. J was trimmed by 2 bases and V by 2 bases; bases with no gene match: 6. The length of the CDR3 is 17 residues. The CDR3 sequence is CASSYRWLAGAYNEQFF. DNA of the CDR3: TGTGCCAGCAGTTACCGCTGGCTAGCGGGGGCCTACAATGAGCAGTTCTTC.

This clonotype was seen ten or more times. The V call is TRBV19, the J call TRBJ1-5; 9 bases fit TRBD1. CDR3 size: 17 residues. V lost 7 bases to trimming and J lost 0 bases; unmatched junction nucleotides: 10. Germline-derived CDR1 and CDR2 are LNHDA and SQIVND (reference sequence). The CDR3 nucleotides read TGTGCCAGTATAGCCGGGACAGGGATGTATAGCAATCAGCCCCAGCATTTT. Protein sequence: CASIAGTGMYSNQPQHF.

The J gene is TRBJ2-3, the V gene TRBV19; D remains unclear. The CDR3 length is 16 residues. The V gene lost 2 bases and the J gene lost 0 bases, with 12 bases spanning the gap. Germline CDR1 and CDR2: LNHDA and SQIVND (reference sequence). CDR3 protein: CASSIWGIVSTDTQYF. In DNA form, the CDR3 reads TGTGCCAGTAGTATATGGGGTATTGTGAGCACAGATACGCAGTATTTT.

The J gene is TRBJ2-3, the V gene TRBV20-1; D possibly corresponds to TRBD2 (6 bases). The V gene's germline CDR1 is DFQATT and CDR2 SNEGSKA (reference sequence). CDR3 length: 15 amino acids. Between the trimmed V and J ends, which lost 1 base and 0 bases, there was a span of 11 bases. DNA of the CDR3: TGCAGTGCTAGAGCGGGAGAGTGGAGCACAGATACGCAGTATTTT. Its protein is CSARAGEWSTDTQYF.

This clonotype was seen repeatedly, ten times or more. This chain links TRBV28 with TRBJ1-2; no firm D call. The germline V gene has CDR1 MDHEN and CDR2 SYDVKM. The CDR3 runs 11 residues. With 8 bases removed from V and 4 bases from J, the gap between germline ends came to 8 bases. The CDR3 nucleotides read TGTGCCAGCCACAGCCCCTATGGCTACACCTTC. Translating gives CASHSPYGYTF.

The chain carries TRBV27 and TRBJ1-1; D is uncertain. Between the trimmed V and J ends, which lost 3 bases and 4 bases, there was a span of 12 bases. CDR3 size: 14 residues. Germline V gene sequence: CDR1 MNHEY, CDR2 SMNVEV (reference sequence). CDR3 bases: TGTGCCAGCAGTTTGGGCGCTGGTATCACTGAAGCTTTCTTT. Translation gives CASSLGAGITEAFF.

A few counts support this clonotype. V and J are TRBV7-9 and TRBJ2-3, with 10 nucleotides matching TRBD2. This CDR3 has 15 amino acids. With V trimmed by 8 bases and J by 0 bases, 5 bases remained unmatched. Germline V gene lookup returns CDR1 SEHNR and CDR2 FQNEAQ (reference sequence). CDR3 bases: TGTGCCAGCGAGAGAGCGGGGGGGAGCACAGATACGCAGTATTTT. It specifies CASERAGGSTDTQYF. The variable domain in full, completed from reference TRBV7-9 and TRBJ2-3, reads DTGVSQNPRHKITKRGQNVTFRCDPISEHNRLYWYRQTLGQGPEFLTYFQNEAQLEKSRLLSDRFSAERPKGSFSTLEIQRTEQGDSAMYLCASERAGGSTDTQYFGPGTRLTVL.

About this clonotype itself: It may be a read error: a sequence one base away is much more abundant. V is TRBV7-2 and J is TRBJ2-3, with 11 bases matching TRBD1. V dropped 10 bases and J dropped 2; count of bases not matched to a gene: 11. The length of the CDR3 is 16 residues. Germline lookup yields CDR1 SGHTA and CDR2 FQGNSA. The CDR3 reads CANRTLGQGDTDTQYF. The CDR3 coding sequence is TGTGCCAACAGAACTTTGGGACAGGGGGACACAGATACGCAGTATTTT. Based on the CDR3 plus reference TRBV7-2 and TRBJ2-3, the full variable domain is GAGVSQSPSNKVTEKGKDVELRCDPISGHTALYWYRQSLGQGLEFLIYFQGNSAPDKSGLPSDRFSAERTGGSVSTLTIQRTQQEDSAVYLCANRTLGQGDTDTQYFGPGTRLTVL.

The rearrangement links TRBV6-6 to TRBJ2-7; possibly TRBD1 or TRBD2 for D (6 bases each). This CDR3 has 15 amino acids. Germline V lookup: CDR1 MNHNY, CDR2 SVGAGI (reference sequence). Trimming took 0 bases from V and 4 from J, leaving 13 bases between them. The CDR3 DNA reads TGTGCCAGCAGTTACTCGAGGGGGGAAAGTTACGAGCAGTACTTC. This translates into CASSYSRGESYEQYF.

This clonotype was seen many times. Here the CDR3 reads CATMTGGIGELFF. The CDR3 DNA follows: TGTGCCACAATGACAGGGGGCATCGGGGAGCTGTTTTTT. This chain connects TRBV7-6 to TRBJ2-2; 10 bases fit TRBD1. Germline V CDR1 and CDR2: SGHVS, FNYEAQ. V dropped 10 bases and J dropped 7; count of bases not matched to a gene: 6. The CDR3 has 13 residues.

The chain carries TRBV6-6 and TRBJ2-1; no clear D gene. Deletions cut 2 bases from V and 2 bases from J, with 10 bases between. The CDR3 totals 15 residues. Germline V gene data show CDR1 as MNHNY and CDR2 as SVGAGI (reference sequence). CDR3 DNA sequence: TGTGCCAGCAGTTACCTCCCGGAGCCCTACAATGAGCAGTTCTTC. This gives the protein CASSYLPEPYNEQFF.

The rearrangement links TRBV7-6 to TRBJ1-1; D not certain. Trimming pared 1 base from V and 8 bases from J, leaving 11 bases between. The germline CDR1 and CDR2 sequences are SGHVS and FNYEAQ. CDR3 length: 13 amino acids. CDR3 protein: CASSLERSDEAFF. The CDR3 region has the DNA TGTGCCAGCAGCTTAGAAAGGAGCGACGAAGCTTTCTTT. The full variable domain, its missing parts supplied by reference TRBV7-6 and TRBJ1-1, is GAGVSQSPRYKVTKRGQDVALRCDPISGHVSLYWYRQALGQGPEFLTYFNYEAQQDKSGLPNDRFSAERPEGSISTLTIQRTEQRDSAMYRCASSLERSDEAFFGQGTRLTVV.

This clonotype has more than one count but fewer than ten. The rearrangement links TRBV7-9 to TRBJ2-1, with D maybe TRBD1 (5 bases). This CDR3 is built from 18 residues. Trimming removed 3 bases at V and 8 bases at J, with 26 bases between. In germline, CDR1 is SEHNR, CDR2 FQNEAQ (reference sequence). CDR3 amino acids: CASSFKDGMGPWFDEQFF. For the CDR3, the DNA is TGTGCCAGCAGCTTCAAGGACGGAATGGGGCCATGGTTTGATGAGCAGTTCTTC.